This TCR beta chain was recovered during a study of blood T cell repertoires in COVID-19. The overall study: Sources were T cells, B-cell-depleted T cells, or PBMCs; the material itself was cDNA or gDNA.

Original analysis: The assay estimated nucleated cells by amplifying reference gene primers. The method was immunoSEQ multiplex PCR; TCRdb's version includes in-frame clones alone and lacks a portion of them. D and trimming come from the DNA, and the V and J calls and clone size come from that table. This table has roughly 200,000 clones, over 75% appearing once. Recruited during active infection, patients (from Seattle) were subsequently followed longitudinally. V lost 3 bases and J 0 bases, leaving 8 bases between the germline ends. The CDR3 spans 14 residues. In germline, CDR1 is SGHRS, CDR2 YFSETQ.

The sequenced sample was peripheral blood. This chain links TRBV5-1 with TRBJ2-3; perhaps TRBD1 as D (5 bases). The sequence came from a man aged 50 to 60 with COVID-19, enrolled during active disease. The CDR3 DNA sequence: TGCGCCAGCAGCTCCAGGGTAAGCACAGATACGCAGTATTTT. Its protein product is CASSSRVSTDTQYF.